These 2 T cell receptor beta chains share one sample of origin, sequenced in a study of CD8+ T cells in alopecia areata. Isolated RNA was reverse transcribed into cDNA used as the sequencing template. This table comes from immunoSEQ multiplex PCR, and its TCRdb copy is limited to in-frame clones, with some not included. The sample comprises approximately 150,000 clones, about half of which are singletons, and over 0.85% rests with the top ten. The source material was CD4+ T cells sorted from blood, sampled at week 0. These receptors were taken from a human donor with alopecia areata.

V and J are TRBV29-1 and TRBJ1-5, with no clear D. Germline assignment: CDR1 SQVTM and CDR2 ANQGSEA. V was shortened by 5 bases and J by 1 base, with 9 bases between the two germline ends. The CDR3 spans 13 residues. The CDR3 reads CSVRVSSNQPQHF. In DNA, the CDR3 is TGCAGCGTTAGGGTTTCGAGCAATCAGCCCCAGCATTTT.

The chain uses TRBV5-1 and TRBJ2-2; D may be TRBD1 (6 bases). Deletions cut 4 bases from V and 7 bases from J, with 17 bases between. The V gene's germline CDR1 is SGHRS and CDR2 YFSETQ. This CDR3 has 15 amino acids. This CDR3 reads CASSPIQGRDGELFF. CDR3 DNA: TGCGCCAGCAGCCCTATACAGGGAAGGGACGGGGAGCTGTTTTTT.